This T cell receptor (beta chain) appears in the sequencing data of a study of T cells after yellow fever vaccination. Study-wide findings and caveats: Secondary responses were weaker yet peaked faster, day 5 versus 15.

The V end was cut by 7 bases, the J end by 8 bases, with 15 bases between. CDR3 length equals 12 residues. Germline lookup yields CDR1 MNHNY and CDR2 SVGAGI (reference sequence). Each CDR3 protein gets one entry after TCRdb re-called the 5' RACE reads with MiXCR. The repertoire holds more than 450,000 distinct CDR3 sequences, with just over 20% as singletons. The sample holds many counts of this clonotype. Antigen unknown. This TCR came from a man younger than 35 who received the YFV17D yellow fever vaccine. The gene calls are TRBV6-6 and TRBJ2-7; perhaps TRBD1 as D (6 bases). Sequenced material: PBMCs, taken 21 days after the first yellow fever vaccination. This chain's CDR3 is CASTEPGQQQYV. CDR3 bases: TGTGCCAGCACCGAACCGGGACAACAGCAGTACGTC.